A selection of T cell receptor beta chains follows, all from one sample in a study of blood T cell repertoires in COVID-19. Data came from immunoSEQ multiplex PCR; TCRdb stores just in-frame clones and leaves some out. The sample holds roughly 300,000 clones; roughly 90% are singletons and the top ten take 9.4%. Specimen: peripheral blood. All receptors come from a man aged 18-30 years with active or convalescent COVID-19. The CDR3 runs from the conserved cysteine through the conserved F or W. The D gene is left open where the match is weak. Expanded clones are given a class, and other clones once, few, many or no size at all.

TGCGCCAGCAGTGAGGGGACTAGCGGCTTACCCTACGAGCAGTACTTC,CASSEGTSGLPYEQYF,TRBV10-1,.,TRBJ2-7,TRBD2
TGTGCCAGCAGCGTAGAACACCAGGGGTACACCATATATTTT,CASSVEHQGYTIYF,TRBV9,.,TRBJ1-3,.
TGTGCCAGTAGTATGACTAGCGGCTACAATGAGCAGTTCTTC,CASSMTSGYNEQFF,TRBV19,.,TRBJ2-1,TRBD2
TGTGCCAGCAGCTCAGGACAGGGTTCCGGGGAGCTGTTTTTT,CASSSGQGSGELFF,TRBV7-6,.,TRBJ2-2,TRBD1
TGTGCCAGCAGCGTTACCGGGACAGAGAACACCGGGGAGCTGTTTTTT,CASSVTGTENTGELFF,TRBV7-6,.,TRBJ2-2,TRBD1
TGTGCCACCAGCAGCCCCGGGACAGGGAGCGGGGAGCTGTTTTTT,CATSSPGTGSGELFF,TRBV15,.,TRBJ2-2,TRBD1
TGTGCCAGCAGCGGACGGGACAGGGCGTTCAATCAGCCCCAGCATTTT,CASSGRDRAFNQPQHF,TRBV7-2,.,TRBJ1-5,TRBD1
TGTGCCAGTAGTATAGTGTACACCAACTATGGCTACACCTTC,CASSIVYTNYGYTF,TRBV19,once,TRBJ1-2,.
TGTGCCAGCACCCTGGACAGGGGGCATGACTATGGCTACACCTTC,CASTLDRGHDYGYTF,TRBV6-5,.,TRBJ1-2,TRBD1
TGTGCCAGCAGCTTAGGACAGGGAGGACAGCCCCAGCATTTT,CASSLGQGGQPQHF,TRBV5-6,once,TRBJ1-5,TRBD1
TGTGCCAGCAGTGAAGCTAGCGGGGGGGCCTACGAGCAGTACTTC,CASSEASGGAYEQYF,TRBV6-1,.,TRBJ2-7,TRBD2
TGTGCCAGCAGTCACCCGGGACAGATGGTCAATAGCAATCAGCCCCAGCATTTT,CASSHPGQMVNSNQPQHF,TRBV6-2/TRBV6-3,.,TRBJ1-5,TRBD1
TGTGCCAGCAGTGATCAGGGGGCGAATAGCAATCAGCCCCAGCATTTT,CASSDQGANSNQPQHF,TRBV6-1,.,TRBJ1-5,TRBD1
TGTGCCAGCAGCGTAGACCCCAGTTCGGCGGCCTACAATGAGCAGTTCTTC,CASSVDPSSAAYNEQFF,TRBV9,.,TRBJ2-1,.
TGTGCCACCAGCAGATTAGGGACAGGGGAAGGTAAGGCTTTCTTT,CATSRLGTGEGKAFF,TRBV15,.,TRBJ1-1,TRBD1
TGTGCCAGCAGCCAAGATGGGCCAGGGGTTTCACCCCTCCACTTT,CASSQDGPGVSPLHF,TRBV3-1/TRBV3-2,.,TRBJ1-6,.
TGCGCCAGCAGCTTGGGGGGAGGCGAGCAGTACTTC,CASSLGGGEQYF,TRBV5-1,.,TRBJ2-7,.
TGCGCCAGCAGCTTTTTCGGTGCTAACTATGGCTACACCTTC,CASSFFGANYGYTF,TRBV5-1,.,TRBJ1-2,.
TGTGCCAGCAGCCAAGAAGGAAGGCGCCTAGTTGATCATGAGCAGTTCTTC,CASSQEGRRLVDHEQFF,TRBV3-1/TRBV3-2,.,TRBJ2-1,.
TGTGCCAGCATTAGGGGAACTTCACCCCTCCACTTT,CASIRGTSPLHF,TRBV6-5,few,TRBJ1-6,.
TGTGCCAGCAGCTTAGGGCTCGCCCGGGACAGGCTCGTCTATGGCTACACCTTC,CASSLGLARDRLVYGYTF,TRBV11-2,.,TRBJ1-2,TRBD1
TGTGCCAGCAATGGCCCCGCTAGCACAGATACGCAGTATTTT,CASNGPASTDTQYF,TRBV2,.,TRBJ2-3,.
TGCAGTGCTAGTGAGCGGGGGAGCTCCTACGAGCAGTACTTC,CSASERGSSYEQYF,TRBV20-1,.,TRBJ2-7,TRBD2
TGTGCCAGCAGCGCTGACCCAGGCTCTGGAAACACCATATATTTT,CASSADPGSGNTIYF,TRBV9,.,TRBJ1-3,.
TGTGCCAGCAGCAAGACAGGACTAGATTCCGAGACCCAGTACTTC,CASSKTGLDSETQYF,TRBV9,few,TRBJ2-5,.
TGTGCCAGCAGTTACGGGACAGAATCCTACGAGCAGTACTTC,CASSYGTESYEQYF,TRBV6-6,few,TRBJ2-7,TRBD1
TGTGCCAGCAGCACTACGATCAGGGGGCGAAACACCATATATTTT,CASSTTIRGRNTIYF,TRBV6-6,.,TRBJ1-3,TRBD1
TGTGCCAGCAGCTCCCTCGATGGGGCCCCTTGGGGCTTT,CASSSLDGAPWGF,TRBV11-2,.,TRBJ1-6,.
TGCGCCAGCAGCTTCACCCAGGGGTTGAACACTGAAGCTTTCTTT,CASSFTQGLNTEAFF,TRBV5-1,.,TRBJ1-1,.
TGTGCCAGCAGTCTGGGGCAGAACTATGGCTACACCTTC,CASSLGQNYGYTF,TRBV12-3/TRBV12-4,.,TRBJ1-2,.